These T cell receptor beta chains were read from a single sample in a study of blood T cell repertoires in COVID-19. Measured with immunoSEQ multiplex PCR; TCRdb has only the in-frame clones, and not every one. The sample includes around 93,000 clones, 90% of them seen just once. The sample taken for sequencing was peripheral blood. The receptors derive from a man in his late teens or twenties with COVID-19, enrolled during active disease. CDR3s include the opening cysteine and the closing phenylalanine or tryptophan. Each record gives: D gene, V gene, J gene, clone size, CDR3 protein, CDR3 DNA. A D gene is named only where the DNA matches it firmly. Rows may omit the clone size; those that give it use once, few, many or a size class.

d_call: TRBD2
v_call: TRBV7-2
j_call: TRBJ2-5
clone_size: .
cdr3_aa: CASSLVGLAETQYF
cdr3_nt: TGTGCCAGCAGCTTAGTTGGACTAGCGGAGACCCAGTACTTC

d_call: TRBD1
v_call: TRBV9
j_call: TRBJ2-2
clone_size: .
cdr3_aa: CASSARGQGAPGELFF
cdr3_nt: TGTGCCAGCAGCGCAAGGGGACAGGGGGCCCCCGGGGAGCTGTTTTTT

d_call: TRBD1
v_call: TRBV30
j_call: TRBJ1-2
clone_size: .
cdr3_aa: CAWSADRGLYYGYTF
cdr3_nt: TGTGCCTGGAGTGCGGACAGGGGGTTATACTATGGCTACACCTTC

d_call: .
v_call: TRBV4-3
j_call: TRBJ2-5
clone_size: .
cdr3_aa: CASSQGSSGLETQYF
cdr3_nt: TGCGCCAGCAGCCAAGGAAGTAGCGGCCTGGAGACCCAGTACTTC

d_call: .
v_call: TRBV27
j_call: TRBJ2-2
clone_size: .
cdr3_aa: CASSPLREYTGELFF
cdr3_nt: TGTGCCAGCAGTCCCCTCCGGGAGTACACCGGGGAGCTGTTTTTT

d_call: TRBD1
v_call: TRBV20-1
j_call: TRBJ1-2
clone_size: .
cdr3_aa: CSASTSTGLGYTF
cdr3_nt: TGCAGTGCTAGTACATCGACAGGGCTTGGCTACACCTTC

d_call: .
v_call: TRBV2
j_call: TRBJ1-1
clone_size: .
cdr3_aa: CASSAEGSTEAFF
cdr3_nt: TGTGCCAGCAGTGCTGAAGGGAGCACTGAAGCTTTCTTT

d_call: .
v_call: TRBV5-6
j_call: TRBJ2-7
clone_size: .
cdr3_aa: CASSRGLGYEQYF
cdr3_nt: TGTGCCAGCAGCAGGGGGTTAGGTTACGAGCAGTACTTC

d_call: .
v_call: TRBV2
j_call: TRBJ1-1
clone_size: .
cdr3_aa: CASSIMNTEAFF
cdr3_nt: TGTGCCAGCAGTATAATGAACACTGAAGCTTTCTTT

d_call: TRBD1
v_call: TRBV11-2
j_call: TRBJ2-7
clone_size: .
cdr3_aa: CASSGDREVQYF
cdr3_nt: TGTGCCAGCAGCGGGGACAGGGAGGTCCAGTACTTC

d_call: .
v_call: TRBV6-5
j_call: TRBJ1-1
clone_size: few
cdr3_aa: CASSLDWNTEAFF
cdr3_nt: TGTGCCAGCAGCTTAGACTGGAACACTGAAGCTTTCTTT

d_call: .
v_call: TRBV19
j_call: TRBJ1-5
clone_size: .
cdr3_aa: CASSPWRTGNQPQHF
cdr3_nt: TGTGCCAGTAGTCCTTGGAGGACCGGCAATCAGCCCCAGCATTTT

d_call: .
v_call: TRBV6-5
j_call: TRBJ1-5
clone_size: .
cdr3_aa: CASSRPTGLEQPQHF
cdr3_nt: TGTGCCAGCAGTCGACCAACAGGGCTGGAACAGCCCCAGCATTTT

d_call: .
v_call: TRBV5-1
j_call: TRBJ2-7
clone_size: once
cdr3_aa: CASSLGDGQYEQYF
cdr3_nt: TGCGCCAGCAGCTTGGGAGACGGACAGTACGAGCAGTACTTC

d_call: .
v_call: TRBV14
j_call: TRBJ1-5
clone_size: .
cdr3_aa: CASSQCEFLQLHSNQPQHF
cdr3_nt: TGTGCCAGCAGCCAATGTGAATTTCTACAGCTACATAGCAATCAGCCCCAGCATTTT

d_call: TRBD1
v_call: TRBV28
j_call: TRBJ2-3
clone_size: once
cdr3_aa: CASSFQDRGRFTDTQYF
cdr3_nt: TGTGCCAGCAGTTTTCAAGACAGGGGGCGGTTCACAGATACGCAGTATTTT

d_call: .
v_call: TRBV6-2/TRBV6-3
j_call: TRBJ2-7
clone_size: .
cdr3_aa: CASSLLSGNEQYF
cdr3_nt: TGTGCCAGCAGTTTACTATCGGGTAACGAGCAGTACTTC

d_call: .
v_call: TRBV28
j_call: TRBJ2-2
clone_size: .
cdr3_aa: CASSPWPRRNTGELFF
cdr3_nt: TGTGCCAGCAGTCCCTGGCCTCGCCGGAACACCGGGGAGCTGTTTTTT

d_call: TRBD2
v_call: TRBV28
j_call: TRBJ2-1
clone_size: .
cdr3_aa: CASSPPGLVTFF
cdr3_nt: TGTGCCAGCAGTCCCCCGGGACTAGTGACGTTCTTC

d_call: .
v_call: TRBV12-3/TRBV12-4
j_call: TRBJ2-1
clone_size: .
cdr3_aa: CASSLNEQFF
cdr3_nt: TGTGCCAGCAGTCTGAATGAGCAGTTCTTC

d_call: .
v_call: TRBV4-3
j_call: TRBJ2-2
clone_size: .
cdr3_aa: CASSQVAGLRVDGELFF
cdr3_nt: TGCGCCAGCAGCCAAGTCGCGGGTTTGAGGGTGGACGGGGAGCTGTTTTTT

d_call: TRBD1
v_call: TRBV5-6
j_call: TRBJ2-7
clone_size: .
cdr3_aa: CASSDRDPYEQYF
cdr3_nt: TGTGCCAGTTCAGACAGGGACCCCTACGAGCAGTACTTC

d_call: TRBD1
v_call: TRBV7-2
j_call: TRBJ2-7
clone_size: .
cdr3_aa: CASSLSGQGVGEQYF
cdr3_nt: TGTGCCAGCAGCTTATCCGGCCAGGGGGTGGGTGAGCAGTACTTC

d_call: TRBD1
v_call: TRBV6-5
j_call: TRBJ2-3
clone_size: .
cdr3_aa: CASSSPATGSTQYF
cdr3_nt: TGTGCCAGCAGTTCGCCCGCGACAGGGAGTACGCAGTATTTT

d_call: .
v_call: TRBV28
j_call: TRBJ2-1
clone_size: once
cdr3_aa: CASSPRGSRYNEQFF
cdr3_nt: TGTGCCAGCAGTCCCCGAGGCAGCCGCTACAATGAGCAGTTCTTC

d_call: TRBD1
v_call: TRBV24-1
j_call: TRBJ1-2
clone_size: .
cdr3_aa: CATSAGQGYYGYTF
cdr3_nt: TGTGCCACCAGTGCCGGACAGGGGTACTATGGCTACACCTTC

d_call: .
v_call: TRBV20-1
j_call: TRBJ2-7
clone_size: few
cdr3_aa: CSARTWGGQYF
cdr3_nt: TGCAGTGCTAGAACTTGGGGGGGCCAGTACTTC

d_call: TRBD1
v_call: TRBV11-1
j_call: TRBJ2-3
clone_size: .
cdr3_aa: CASSLARRTGITDTQYF
cdr3_nt: TGTGCCAGCAGCTTAGCGAGAAGGACAGGGATCACAGATACGCAGTATTTT

d_call: .
v_call: TRBV19
j_call: TRBJ1-5
clone_size: once
cdr3_aa: CASSWGIGKPQHF
cdr3_nt: TGTGCCAGTAGTTGGGGCATCGGAAAGCCCCAGCATTTT

d_call: .
v_call: TRBV7-9
j_call: TRBJ1-6
clone_size: .
cdr3_aa: CASSLVGQDSPLHF
cdr3_nt: TGTGCCAGCAGCTTAGTGGGACAAGATTCACCCCTCCACTTT

d_call: .
v_call: TRBV4-3
j_call: TRBJ1-6
clone_size: .
cdr3_aa: CASSPSSSYNSPLHF
cdr3_nt: TGCGCCAGCAGCCCGTCTAGCTCCTATAATTCACCCCTCCACTTT

d_call: TRBD2
v_call: TRBV27
j_call: TRBJ2-2
clone_size: .
cdr3_aa: CASRASGTANTGELFF
cdr3_nt: TGTGCCAGCAGGGCTAGCGGGACGGCGAACACCGGGGAACTGTTTTTT

d_call: .
v_call: TRBV24-1
j_call: TRBJ2-1
clone_size: .
cdr3_aa: CATSDPRVNYNEQFF
cdr3_nt: TGTGCCACCAGTGACCCCCGGGTCAACTACAATGAGCAGTTCTTC